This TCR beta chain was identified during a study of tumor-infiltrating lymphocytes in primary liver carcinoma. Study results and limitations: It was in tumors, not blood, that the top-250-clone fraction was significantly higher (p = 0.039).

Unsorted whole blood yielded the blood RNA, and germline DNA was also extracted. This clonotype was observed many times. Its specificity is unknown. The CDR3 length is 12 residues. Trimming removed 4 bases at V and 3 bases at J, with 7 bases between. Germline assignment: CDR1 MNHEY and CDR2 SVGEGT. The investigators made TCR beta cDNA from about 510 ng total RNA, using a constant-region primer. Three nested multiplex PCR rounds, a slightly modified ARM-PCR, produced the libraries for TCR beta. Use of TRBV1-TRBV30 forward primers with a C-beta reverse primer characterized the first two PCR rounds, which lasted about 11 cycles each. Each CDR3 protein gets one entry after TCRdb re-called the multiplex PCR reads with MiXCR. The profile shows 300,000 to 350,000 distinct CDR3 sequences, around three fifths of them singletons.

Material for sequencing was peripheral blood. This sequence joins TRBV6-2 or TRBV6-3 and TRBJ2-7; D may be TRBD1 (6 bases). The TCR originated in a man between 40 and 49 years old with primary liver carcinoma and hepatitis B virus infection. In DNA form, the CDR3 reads TGTGCCAGCAGTTTGGACAGCTACGAGCAGTACTTC. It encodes CASSLDSYEQYF.